These T cell receptor beta chains were read from a single sample in a study of cytomegalovirus exposure and HLA in healthy donors. Some clones are missing from TCRdb's copy, which holds only in-frame ones; the method was immunoSEQ multiplex PCR. The sample carries more than 80,000 clones, roughly 63% recorded once. Material for sequencing was PBMCs. The receptors were sampled from a middle-aged woman in good health and CMV-seropositive. The CDR3 runs from the conserved cysteine through the conserved F or W. D genes are given only for firm matches.

cdr3_length: 15
d_call: TRBD1
j_call: TRBJ2-1
v_call: TRBV7-3
cdr3_nt: TGTGCCAGCAGCTCCCGACAGGGGTACAACAATGAGCAGTTCTTC
cdr3_aa: CASSSRQGYNNEQFF

cdr3_length: 14
d_call: .
j_call: TRBJ2-7
v_call: TRBV9
cdr3_nt: TGTGCCAGCAGCGCCCTGCCGGGGTCCTACGAGCAGTACTTC
cdr3_aa: CASSALPGSYEQYF

cdr3_length: 13
d_call: .
j_call: TRBJ2-7
v_call: TRBV7-2
cdr3_nt: TGTGCCAGCAGCACCACGTTGAGGGACGAGCAGTACTTC
cdr3_aa: CASSTTLRDEQYF

cdr3_length: 19
d_call: TRBD2
j_call: TRBJ2-3
v_call: TRBV4-1
cdr3_nt: TGCGCCAGCAGCTTAAGCGGAGTGGAGTATAGCGGGAGGCCAGATACGCAGTATTTT
cdr3_aa: CASSLSGVEYSGRPDTQYF

cdr3_length: 13
d_call: .
j_call: TRBJ2-4
v_call: TRBV29-1
cdr3_nt: TGCAGCGTTCAACAGCTAGCCAAAAACATTCAGTACTTC
cdr3_aa: CSVQQLAKNIQYF

cdr3_length: 13
d_call: .
j_call: TRBJ1-6
v_call: TRBV10-1
cdr3_nt: TGCGCCAGCAGTGAGCAGGGAAATTCACCCCTCCACTTT
cdr3_aa: CASSEQGNSPLHF

cdr3_length: 14
d_call: TRBD1
j_call: TRBJ2-7
v_call: TRBV4-3
cdr3_nt: TGCGCCAGCAGCCAAGGACAGGGGGCCTACGAGCAGTACTTC
cdr3_aa: CASSQGQGAYEQYF

cdr3_length: 15
d_call: .
j_call: TRBJ2-7
v_call: TRBV6-5
cdr3_nt: TGTGCCAGCAGTTACGGTACGACGGGTTCCTACGAGCAGTACTTC
cdr3_aa: CASSYGTTGSYEQYF

cdr3_length: 14
d_call: .
j_call: TRBJ2-3
v_call: TRBV7-8
cdr3_nt: TGTGCCAGCAGCTTAGTGGGCTTCACAGATACGCAGTATTTT
cdr3_aa: CASSLVGFTDTQYF

cdr3_length: 14
d_call: .
j_call: TRBJ2-5
v_call: TRBV27
cdr3_nt: TGTGCCAGCAGTTCCGGTCTTGACACGTCGTTGCAGTACTTC
cdr3_aa: CASSSGLDTSLQYF

cdr3_length: 19
d_call: TRBD2
j_call: TRBJ2-1
v_call: TRBV5-1
cdr3_nt: TGCGCCAGCAGCCAAATACGGACCGGGACTAGCTTGTCCTACAATGAGCAGTTCTTC
cdr3_aa: CASSQIRTGTSLSYNEQFF

cdr3_length: 15
d_call: .
j_call: TRBJ2-5
v_call: TRBV7-8
cdr3_nt: TGCGCCAGCAGCTTCCCGACAGGGACTAGGGAGACCCAGTACTTC
cdr3_aa: CASSFPTGTRETQYF

cdr3_length: 15
d_call: .
j_call: TRBJ1-3
v_call: TRBV5-5
cdr3_nt: TGTGCCAGCAGCTACGGGACTCTCTCTGGAAACACCATATATTTT
cdr3_aa: CASSYGTLSGNTIYF

cdr3_length: 11
d_call: .
j_call: TRBJ2-7
v_call: TRBV7-8
cdr3_nt: TGTGCCAGCAGCCGCTCCTACGAGCAGTACTTC
cdr3_aa: CASSRSYEQYF

cdr3_length: 14
d_call: .
j_call: TRBJ1-5
v_call: TRBV19
cdr3_nt: TGTGCCAGTAGTTATTTGGGGGCTGATCAGCCCCAGCATTTT
cdr3_aa: CASSYLGADQPQHF